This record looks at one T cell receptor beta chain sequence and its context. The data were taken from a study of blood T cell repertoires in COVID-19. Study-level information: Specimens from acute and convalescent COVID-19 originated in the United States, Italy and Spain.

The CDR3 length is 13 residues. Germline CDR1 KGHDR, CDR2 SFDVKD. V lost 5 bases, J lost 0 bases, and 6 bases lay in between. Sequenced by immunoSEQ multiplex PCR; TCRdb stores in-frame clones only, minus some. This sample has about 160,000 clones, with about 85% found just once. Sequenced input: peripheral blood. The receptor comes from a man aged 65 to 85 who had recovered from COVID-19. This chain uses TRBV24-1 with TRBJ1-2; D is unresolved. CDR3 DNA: TGTGCCACCAGTGTCGGGGCTAACTATGGCTACACCTTC. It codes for CATSVGANYGYTF.